What follows describes a single T cell receptor (beta chain). Its target is unknown. Only in-frame clones appear in the TCRdb table, and some are missing; sequencing was by immunoSEQ multiplex PCR. This sample has roughly 160,000 clones, with approximately 92% found just once. From germline, CDR1 is LGHDT and CDR2 YNNKEL (reference sequence). The CDR3 spans 16 residues. The junction had 7 bases not matched to a gene; V was cut back by 1 base and J by 4 bases. The data derive from a study of T cell responses to AZD1222 COVID-19 vaccine. Study-wide points: Recipients of two AZD1222 doses showed rising Spike-specific TCR breadth and depth.

The rearrangement joins TRBV3-1 (or the pseudogene TRBV3-2) to TRBJ1-1; 9 nucleotides agree with TRBD1. The material sequenced was peripheral blood, taken on day 0 of AZD1222 vaccination. The receptor's source is an adult in good health. The CDR3 DNA reads TGTGCCAGCAGCCAAGTCAGGACAGGGGAAGGCACTGAAGCTTTCTTT. This gives the protein CASSQVRTGEGTEAFF.